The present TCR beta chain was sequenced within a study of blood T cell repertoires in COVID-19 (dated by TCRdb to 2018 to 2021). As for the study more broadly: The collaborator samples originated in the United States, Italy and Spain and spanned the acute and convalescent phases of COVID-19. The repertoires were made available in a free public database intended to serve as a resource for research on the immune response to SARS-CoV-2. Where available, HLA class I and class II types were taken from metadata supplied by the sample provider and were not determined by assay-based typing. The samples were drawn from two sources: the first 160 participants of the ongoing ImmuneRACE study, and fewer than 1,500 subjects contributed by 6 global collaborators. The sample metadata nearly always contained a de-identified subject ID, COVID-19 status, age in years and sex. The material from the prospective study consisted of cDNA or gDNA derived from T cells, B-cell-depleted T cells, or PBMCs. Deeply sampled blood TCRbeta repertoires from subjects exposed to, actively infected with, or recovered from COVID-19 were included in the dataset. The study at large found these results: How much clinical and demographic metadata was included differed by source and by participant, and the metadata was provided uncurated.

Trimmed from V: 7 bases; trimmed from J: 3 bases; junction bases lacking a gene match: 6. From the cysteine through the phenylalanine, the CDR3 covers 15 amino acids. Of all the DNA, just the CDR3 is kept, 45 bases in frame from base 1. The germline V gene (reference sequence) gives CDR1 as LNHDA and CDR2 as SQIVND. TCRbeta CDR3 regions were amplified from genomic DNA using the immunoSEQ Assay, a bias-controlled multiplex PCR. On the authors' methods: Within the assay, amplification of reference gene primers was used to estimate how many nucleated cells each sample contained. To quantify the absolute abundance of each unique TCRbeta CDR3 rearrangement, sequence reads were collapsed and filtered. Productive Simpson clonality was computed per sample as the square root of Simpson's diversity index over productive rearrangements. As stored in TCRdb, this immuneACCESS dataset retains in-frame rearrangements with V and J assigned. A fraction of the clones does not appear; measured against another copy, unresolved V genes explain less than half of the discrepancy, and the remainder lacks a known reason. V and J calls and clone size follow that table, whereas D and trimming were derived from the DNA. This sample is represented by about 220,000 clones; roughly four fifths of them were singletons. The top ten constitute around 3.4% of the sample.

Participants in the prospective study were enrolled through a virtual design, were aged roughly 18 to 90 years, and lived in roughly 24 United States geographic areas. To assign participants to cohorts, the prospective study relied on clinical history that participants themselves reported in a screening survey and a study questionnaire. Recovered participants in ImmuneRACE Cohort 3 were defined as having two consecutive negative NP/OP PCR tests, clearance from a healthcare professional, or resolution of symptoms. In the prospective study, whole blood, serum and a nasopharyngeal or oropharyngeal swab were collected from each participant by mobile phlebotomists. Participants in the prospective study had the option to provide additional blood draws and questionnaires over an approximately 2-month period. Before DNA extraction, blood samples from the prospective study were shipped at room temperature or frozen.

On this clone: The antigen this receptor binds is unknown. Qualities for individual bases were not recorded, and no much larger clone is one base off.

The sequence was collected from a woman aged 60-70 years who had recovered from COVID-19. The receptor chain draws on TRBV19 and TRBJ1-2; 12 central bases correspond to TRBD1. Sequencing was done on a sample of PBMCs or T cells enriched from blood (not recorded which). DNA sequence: TGTGCCAGTACCCTGGGACAGGGGGCCGACTATGGCTACACCTTC. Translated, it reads CASTLGQGADYGYTF.